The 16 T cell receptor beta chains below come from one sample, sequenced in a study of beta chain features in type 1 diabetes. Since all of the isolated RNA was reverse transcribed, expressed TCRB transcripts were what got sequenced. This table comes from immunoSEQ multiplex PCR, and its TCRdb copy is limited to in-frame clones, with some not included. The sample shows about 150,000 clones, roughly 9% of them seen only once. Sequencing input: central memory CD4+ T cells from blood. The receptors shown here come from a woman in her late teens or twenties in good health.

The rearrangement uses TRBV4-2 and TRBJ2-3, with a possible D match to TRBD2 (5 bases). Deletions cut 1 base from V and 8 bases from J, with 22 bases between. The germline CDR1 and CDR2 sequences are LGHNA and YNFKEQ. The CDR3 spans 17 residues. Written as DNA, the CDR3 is TGTGCCAGCAGCCAAGCCTCCGGTAAAACGCAAAGCGGTACGCAGTATTTT. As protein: CASSQASGKTQSGTQYF.

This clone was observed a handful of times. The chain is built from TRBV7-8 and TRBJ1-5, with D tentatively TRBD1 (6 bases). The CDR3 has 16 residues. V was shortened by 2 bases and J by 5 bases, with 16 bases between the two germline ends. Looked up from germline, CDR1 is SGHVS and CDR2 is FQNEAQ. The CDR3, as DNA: TGTGCCAGCAGCTTAACCGCAACCAGGGGCGATCAGCCCCAGCATTTT. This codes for CASSLTATRGDQPQHF.

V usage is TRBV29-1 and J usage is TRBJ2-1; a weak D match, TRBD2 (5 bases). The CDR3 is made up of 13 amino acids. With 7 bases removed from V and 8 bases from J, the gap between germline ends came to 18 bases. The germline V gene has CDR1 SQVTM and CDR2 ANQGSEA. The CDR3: CSATMGGFHEQFF. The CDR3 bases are TGCAGCGCCACAATGGGCGGGTTTCATGAGCAGTTCTTC.

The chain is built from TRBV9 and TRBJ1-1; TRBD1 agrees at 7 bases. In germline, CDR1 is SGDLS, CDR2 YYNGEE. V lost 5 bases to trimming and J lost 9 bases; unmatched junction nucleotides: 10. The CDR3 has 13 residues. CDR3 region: CASSLRDRDQAFF. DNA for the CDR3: TGTGCCAGCAGTCTCCGGGACAGAGATCAAGCTTTCTTT.

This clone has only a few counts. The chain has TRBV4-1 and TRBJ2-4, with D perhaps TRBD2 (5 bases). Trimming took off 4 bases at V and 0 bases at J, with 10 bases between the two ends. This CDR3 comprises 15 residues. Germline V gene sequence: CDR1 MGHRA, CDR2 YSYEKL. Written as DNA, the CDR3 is TGCGCCAGCAGCCCGACTATACTAGCCAAAAACATTCAGTACTTC. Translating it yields CASSPTILAKNIQYF.

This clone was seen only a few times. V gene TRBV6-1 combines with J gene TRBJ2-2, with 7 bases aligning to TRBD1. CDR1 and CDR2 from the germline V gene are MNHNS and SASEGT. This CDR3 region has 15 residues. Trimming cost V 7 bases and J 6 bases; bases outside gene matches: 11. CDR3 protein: CASTRSQGVAGELFF. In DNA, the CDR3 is TGTGCCAGCACCCGGTCCCAGGGGGTAGCCGGGGAGCTGTTTTTT.

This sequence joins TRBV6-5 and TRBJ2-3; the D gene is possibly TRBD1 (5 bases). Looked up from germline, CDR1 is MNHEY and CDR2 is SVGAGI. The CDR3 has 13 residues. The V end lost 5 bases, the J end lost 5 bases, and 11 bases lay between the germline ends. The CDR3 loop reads CASSDQGKDTQYF. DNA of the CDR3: TGTGCCAGCAGTGATCAGGGAAAAGATACGCAGTATTTT.

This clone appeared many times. The CDR3 is CATSRVALQGFAKNIQYF. CDR3 nucleotides: TGTGCCACCAGCAGAGTGGCCCTTCAGGGGTTTGCCAAAAACATTCAGTACTTC. V is TRBV15 and J is TRBJ2-4; perhaps TRBD1 as D (6 bases). The V and J ends lost 1 base and 1 base respectively, with 17 bases between them. The CDR3 runs 18 residues. Germline V lookup: CDR1 LNHNV, CDR2 YYDKDF (reference sequence).

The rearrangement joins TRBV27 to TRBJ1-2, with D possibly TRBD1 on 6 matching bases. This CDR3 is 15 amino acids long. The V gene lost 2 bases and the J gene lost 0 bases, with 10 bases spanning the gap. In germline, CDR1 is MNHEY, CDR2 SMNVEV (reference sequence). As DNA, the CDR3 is TGTGCCAGCAGTTTACACGGACAGCCTAACTATGGCTACACCTTC. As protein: CASSLHGQPNYGYTF.

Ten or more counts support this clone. CDR3 sequence reads: CASMGGGLYNEQFF. The CDR3 region has the DNA TGTGCCAGCATGGGCGGGGGACTTTACAATGAGCAGTTCTTC. This chain connects TRBV6-1 to TRBJ2-1; 7 nucleotides align to TRBD2. The CDR3 is 14 residues long. Germline values: CDR1 MNHNS, CDR2 SASEGT. Trimming at V came to 7 bases and at J to 4 bases, leaving 7 bases not matched to a gene.

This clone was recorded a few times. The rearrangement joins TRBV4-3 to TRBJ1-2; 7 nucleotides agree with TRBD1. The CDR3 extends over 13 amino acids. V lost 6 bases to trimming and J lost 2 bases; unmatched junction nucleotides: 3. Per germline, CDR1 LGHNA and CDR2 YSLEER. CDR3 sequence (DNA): TGCGCCAGCAGACCGACAGGGAACTATGGCTACACCTTC. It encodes CASRPTGNYGYTF.

The CDR3 sequence: CASSPVTATQYF. The CDR3 DNA sequence: TGTGCCAGCAGCCCCGTTACTGCTACCCAGTACTTC. The rearrangement links TRBV7-9 to TRBJ2-5, with D hard to call. CDR3 length: 12 amino acids. V was trimmed by 5 bases and J by 8 bases, leaving 12 bases between them. Per the germline V gene, CDR1 is SEHNR and CDR2 is FQNEAQ (reference sequence).

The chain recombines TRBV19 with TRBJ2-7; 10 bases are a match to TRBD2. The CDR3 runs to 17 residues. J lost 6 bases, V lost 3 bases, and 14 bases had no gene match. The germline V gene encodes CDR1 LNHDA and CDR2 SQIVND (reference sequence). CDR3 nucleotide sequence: TGTGCCAGTAGTATGGCCCCCGCTAGCGGGAGTAGGCGCGAGCAGTACTTC. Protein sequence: CASSMAPASGSRREQYF.

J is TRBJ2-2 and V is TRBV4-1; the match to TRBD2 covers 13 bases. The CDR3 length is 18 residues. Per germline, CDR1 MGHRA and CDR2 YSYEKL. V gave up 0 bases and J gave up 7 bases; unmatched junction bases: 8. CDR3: CASSQEPVTSGRFGELFF. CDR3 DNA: TGCGCCAGCAGCCAAGAACCTGTGACTAGCGGGAGGTTCGGGGAGCTGTTTTTT.

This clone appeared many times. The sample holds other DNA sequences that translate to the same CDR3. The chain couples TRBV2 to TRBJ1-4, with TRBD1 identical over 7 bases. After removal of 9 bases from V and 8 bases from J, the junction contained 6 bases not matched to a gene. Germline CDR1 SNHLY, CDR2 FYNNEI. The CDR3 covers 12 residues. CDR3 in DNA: TGTGCCAGTTCCGGGACAGACGAAAAACTGTTTTTT. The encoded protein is CASSGTDEKLFF.

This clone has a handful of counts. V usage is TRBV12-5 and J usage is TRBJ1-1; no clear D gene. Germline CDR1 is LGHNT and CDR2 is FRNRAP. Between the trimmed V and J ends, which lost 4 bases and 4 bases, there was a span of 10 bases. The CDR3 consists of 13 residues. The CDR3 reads CASGSYGVTEAFF. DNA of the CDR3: TGTGCTAGTGGTTCATACGGGGTCACTGAAGCTTTCTTT.